These 19 T cell receptor beta chains were sequenced from one sample in a study of cytomegalovirus exposure and HLA in healthy donors. It was with 60 Vbeta and 13 Jbeta primers that the PCR ran. TCRdb's copy holds only in-frame clones and misses some; the assay was immunoSEQ multiplex PCR. The sample records some 200,000 clones, 79% being singletons. The sequenced sample consisted of PBMCs. The receptors were sampled from a girl aged 5-17 years in good health and CMV-seropositive.

V and J are TRBV5-1 and TRBJ1-3; D is possibly TRBD1 (5 bases). Trimming pared 7 bases from V and 0 bases from J, leaving 20 bases between. Germline V gene data show CDR1 as SGHRS and CDR2 as YFSETQ. This CDR3 has 17 residues. CDR3 in DNA: TGCGCCAGCGGGGAGGGCGCGGGGCCCAGCTCTGGAAACACCATATATTTT. Encoded protein: CASGEGAGPSSGNTIYF.

The V gene is TRBV5-4, the J gene TRBJ2-5; 7 positions match TRBD1. This CDR3 contains 15 residues. Per the germline V gene, CDR1 is SGHNT and CDR2 is YYREEE (reference sequence). The J segment lost 0 bases and the V segment lost 5 bases, leaving 7 bases of the junction unmatched. As DNA, the CDR3 is TGTGCCAGCAGAAGAACAGGGGAGTACCAAGAGACCCAGTACTTC. Its protein product is CASRRTGEYQETQYF.

The chain employs TRBV2 and TRBJ2-1; 9 bases match TRBD1. Looked up from germline, CDR1 is SNHLY and CDR2 is FYNNEI. The CDR3 extends over 16 amino acids. V shed 5 bases and J 0 bases; nucleotides not matched to a gene: 5. In DNA, the CDR3 is TGTGCCAGCAGTTTACAGGGGGCAGCCTCCTACAATGAGCAGTTCTTC. Protein product: CASSLQGAASYNEQFF. Full variable domain (rest looked up from reference TRBV2 and TRBJ2-1): EPEVTQTPSHQVTQMGQEVILRCVPISNHLYFYWYRQILGQKVEFLVSFYNNEISEKSEIFDDQFSVERPDGSNFTLKIRSTKLEDSAMYFCASSLQGAASYNEQFFGPGTRLTVL.

This rearrangement joins TRBV19 to TRBJ2-1; D ambiguous. Germline CDR1 reads LNHDA; CDR2 reads SQIVND (reference sequence). This CDR3 is 13 amino acids long. V was pared by 3 bases and J by 3 bases, with 6 bases between. CDR3 sequence (DNA): TGTGCCAGTAGTATCCCCTACTACAATGAGCAGTTCTTC. It specifies CASSIPYYNEQFF.

This clone occurred once. The V call is TRBV5-4, the J call TRBJ2-7, with D possibly being TRBD2 (6 bases). Trimming took 4 bases from V and 3 from J, leaving 14 bases between them. The CDR3 is 14 residues long. From germline, CDR1 is SGHNT and CDR2 YYREEE (reference sequence). CDR3 protein: CASSPSIGGYEQYF. CDR3 in DNA: TGTGCCAGCAGCCCTTCAATCGGGGGCTACGAGCAGTACTTC.

The CDR3 nucleotides read TGTGCCAGCAGTACGCTAGACCAAGAGACCCAGTACTTC. This translates into CASSTLDQETQYF. V and J are TRBV27 and TRBJ2-5; no reliable D call. The CDR3 spans 13 residues. Germline CDR1 and CDR2: MNHEY and SMNVEV (reference sequence). V dropped 5 bases and J dropped 0 bases, with 7 bases sitting between them.

The rearrangement uses TRBV11-3 and TRBJ1-1; D uncertain. There are 18 residues in the CDR3. Germline CDR1 is SGHNT and CDR2 is YENEEA. V was clipped by 6 bases and J by 5 bases, with 28 bases between them. CDR3 coding DNA: TGTGCCAGCAGTTCCCAAATCGGGGAAAGTCCCTTACGGACTGAAGCTTTCTTT. The encoded protein is CASSSQIGESPLRTEAFF.

This chain connects TRBV5-4 to TRBJ2-3, with 7 bases identical to TRBD1. J lost 0 bases, V lost 10 bases, and 8 bases had no gene match. The CDR3 is made up of 14 amino acids. Germline values: CDR1 SGHNT, CDR2 YYREEE (reference sequence). The CDR3 region is CAASLTGSTDTQYF. CDR3 DNA: TGTGCCGCCTCACTGACAGGGAGCACAGATACGCAGTATTTT.

The V and J genes are TRBV5-6 and TRBJ1-2; TRBD1 aligns across 8 bases. The CDR3 is made up of 14 amino acids. CDR1 is SGHDT, CDR2 YYEEEE, per germline. Trimming removed 3 bases from V and 3 bases from J; junction bases left unmatched: 4. CDR3 in amino acids: CASSWTGSDYGYTF. CDR3 DNA: TGTGCCAGCAGCTGGACAGGGTCGGACTATGGCTACACCTTC.

In this sample, this clone turned up a few times. The chain carries TRBV9 and TRBJ1-1; D ambiguous. CDR1 SGDLS and CDR2 YYNGEE come from the germline V gene. V was pared by 0 bases and J by 3 bases, with 9 bases between. CDR3 length: 14 residues. CDR3 protein: CASSVVAGHTEAFF. In nucleotides, the CDR3 is TGTGCCAGCAGCGTAGTAGCGGGCCACACTGAAGCTTTCTTT.

This CDR3 is CASSPTYGQPQHF. CDR3 DNA: TGCGCCAGCAGCCCCACCTATGGTCAGCCCCAGCATTTT. The chain joins TRBV4-3 to TRBJ1-5; D is undetermined. The CDR3 is made up of 13 amino acids. Germline CDR1 reads LGHNA; CDR2 reads YSLEER. Trimming cost V 4 bases and J 6 bases, with 10 bases left between them.

The chain couples TRBV2 to TRBJ2-5; D gene unclear. The CDR3 sequence is 13 residues long. Germline-derived CDR1 and CDR2 are SNHLY and FYNNEI. Trimming shortened V by 7 bases and J by 1 base, and 10 bases separated the two germline ends. As DNA, the CDR3 is TGTGCCAGCACCCCCCAGGCCCAAGAGACCCAGTACTTC. Protein product: CASTPQAQETQYF.

The genes are TRBV7-2 and TRBJ2-3; 12 nucleotides align to TRBD2. The CDR3 contains 15 residues. The germline V gene has CDR1 SGHTA and CDR2 FQGNSA. Trimming cost V 4 bases and J 1 base; bases outside gene matches: 0. CDR3 amino acids: CASSWTSGGTDTQYF. CDR3 sequence (DNA): TGTGCCAGCAGCTGGACTAGCGGGGGCACAGATACGCAGTATTTT.

The rearrangement joins TRBV5-1 to TRBJ1-2; D is possibly TRBD1 (5 bases). CDR1 is SGHRS, CDR2 YFSETQ, per germline. Trimming cost V 0 bases and J 3 bases, with 9 bases left between them. This CDR3 is built from 14 residues. The CDR3 bases are TGCGCCAGCAGCTTGGTAGTAGGGGACTATGGCTACACCTTC. It encodes CASSLVVGDYGYTF.

This clone has only a few counts. This sequence joins TRBV6-5 and TRBJ2-1; 7 bases fit TRBD2. In germline, CDR1 is MNHEY, CDR2 SVGAGI. CDR3 length: 16 residues. The ends lost 2 bases at V and 2 bases at J; junction bases unmatched: 6. The CDR3 DNA sequence: TGTGCCAGCAGTTACGTTCGCGGGGGAACCTACAATGAGCAGTTCTTC. It yields the protein CASSYVRGGTYNEQFF.

J is TRBJ2-3 and V is TRBV29-1; TRBD2 matches 10 bases. CDR3 size: 15 residues. Germline V gene sequence: CDR1 SQVTM, CDR2 ANQGSEA. Trimming cost V 5 bases and J 0 bases; bases outside gene matches: 5. DNA for the CDR3: TGCAGCGTTAAGCGGGGGGGCGTTAGCACAGATACGCAGTATTTT. Encoded protein: CSVKRGGVSTDTQYF.

This clone was observed a handful of times. In DNA form, the CDR3 reads TGTGCCAGCAGCCATGGGACTAGCGGGGGCACAGATACGCAGTATTTT. Translated, it gives CASSHGTSGGTDTQYF. The chain combines TRBV5-6 with TRBJ2-3; the match to TRBD2 covers 13 bases. Trimming at V came to 4 bases and at J to 1 base, leaving 3 bases not matched to a gene. Germline-derived CDR1 and CDR2 are SGHDT and YYEEEE. The CDR3 runs to 16 residues.

This clone was detected a few times. The chain uses TRBV29-1 and TRBJ2-7; D remains ambiguous. Germline V gene data show CDR1 as SQVTM and CDR2 as ANQGSEA. V was pared by 6 bases and J by 3 bases, with 15 bases between. This CDR3 spans 13 amino acids. CDR3 in amino acids: CSVPSAGGYEQYF. Written as DNA, the CDR3 is TGCAGCGTCCCCTCGGCCGGCGGCTACGAGCAGTACTTC.

CDR3 DNA: TGTGCCAGCAGCGTAGATGGGACAGGGTTTTCACCCCTCCACTTT. It specifies CASSVDGTGFSPLHF. The rearrangement joins TRBV9 to TRBJ1-6; TRBD1 matches at 9 bases. The junction had 4 bases not matched to a gene; V was cut back by 0 bases and J by 9 bases. The CDR3 extends over 15 amino acids. The germline V gene has CDR1 SGDLS and CDR2 YYNGEE.